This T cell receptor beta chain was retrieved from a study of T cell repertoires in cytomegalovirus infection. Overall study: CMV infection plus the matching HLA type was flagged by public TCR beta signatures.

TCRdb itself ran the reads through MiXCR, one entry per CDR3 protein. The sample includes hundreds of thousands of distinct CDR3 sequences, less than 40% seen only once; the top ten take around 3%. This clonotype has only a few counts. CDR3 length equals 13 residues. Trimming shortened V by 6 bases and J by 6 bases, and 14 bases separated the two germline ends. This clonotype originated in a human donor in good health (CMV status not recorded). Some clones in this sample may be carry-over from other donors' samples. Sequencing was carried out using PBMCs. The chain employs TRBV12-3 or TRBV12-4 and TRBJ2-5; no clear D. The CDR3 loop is CASRVRDEQTQYF. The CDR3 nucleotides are TGTGCCAGCAGAGTCCGTGATGAGCAGACCCAGTACTTC.